The 19 T cell receptor beta chains listed next were all sequenced from one sample in a study of PD-1 blockade in mismatch repair-deficient tumors. TCRdb's copy holds only in-frame clones and misses some; the assay was immunoSEQ multiplex PCR. Of 70,000 to 90,000 clones in the sample, more than 80% were seen once. The sample here was peripheral blood, taken 44 weeks after starting pembrolizumab. These receptors came from an adult with mismatch repair-deficient cancer.

The chain has TRBV11-2 and TRBJ2-5, with D hard to call. This CDR3 region has 11 residues. V lost 2 bases to trimming and J lost 4 bases, with 2 bases between them. The V gene's germline CDR1 is SGHAT and CDR2 FQNNGV. CDR3 loop: CASSLRETQYF. The CDR3, as DNA: TGTGCCAGCAGCTTAAGAGAGACCCAGTACTTC.

This rearrangement joins TRBV5-4 to TRBJ2-1; D unresolved. With 3 bases removed from V and 7 bases from J, the gap between germline ends came to 11 bases. The CDR3 runs 13 residues. The germline V gene encodes CDR1 SGHNT and CDR2 YYREEE (reference sequence). The CDR3 region has the DNA TGTGCCAGCAGCTCTCAAAGTAGAAATGAGCAGTTCTTC. Its translation is CASSSQSRNEQFF.

This chain connects TRBV6-5 to TRBJ2-7, with TRBD1 matching 7 bases. The CDR3 is 15 amino acids. Germline CDR1 MNHEY, CDR2 SVGAGI. V lost 5 bases, J lost 3 bases, and 10 bases stayed unmatched. The CDR3 DNA is TGTGCCAGCAGTGGCGCCGGGACAGAAAGCTACGAGCAGTACTTC. Amino acids: CASSGAGTESYEQYF.

This rearrangement joins TRBV5-4 to TRBJ1-3, with a weak D call TRBD1 (5 bases). The CDR3 totals 15 residues. From germline, CDR1 is SGHNT and CDR2 YYREEE (reference sequence). V lost 4 bases, J lost 1 base, and 12 bases lay in between. The DNA for the CDR3 is TGTGCCAGCAGCCTTACCAGGGTATCTGGAAACACCATATATTTT. Protein product: CASSLTRVSGNTIYF.

The chain recombines TRBV7-2 with TRBJ1-2; 9 bases line up with TRBD1. The CDR3 length is 16 residues. V was clipped by 5 bases and J by 4 bases; unmatched bases: 11. Germline V CDR1 and CDR2: SGHTA, FQGNSA. CDR3 DNA: TGTGCCAGCAGCGCGTCCGGGACAGGGAGAACCTATGGCTACACCTTC. The encoded protein is CASSASGTGRTYGYTF.

V and J are TRBV30 and TRBJ2-3; TRBD2 matches at 16 bases. Germline CDR1 is GTSNPN and CDR2 is SVGIG (reference sequence). CDR3 length equals 17 residues. V lost 3 bases to trimming and J lost 7 bases; unmatched junction nucleotides: 10. The CDR3 is CAWRKGLAGGRLNTQYF. The CDR3 DNA sequence: TGTGCCTGGAGAAAGGGACTAGCGGGAGGGAGATTAAATACGCAGTATTTT.

This chain joins TRBV7-2 and TRBJ2-7, with D perhaps matching TRBD2 (6 bases). There are 14 residues in the CDR3. Germline V gene lookup returns CDR1 SGHTA and CDR2 FQGNSA. Trimming pared 1 base from V and 3 bases from J, leaving 10 bases between. CDR3 residues: CASSLDGRIYEQYF. CDR3 DNA: TGTGCCAGCAGCTTAGACGGGAGAATCTACGAGCAGTACTTC.

The chain links TRBV5-1 to TRBJ2-1; 7 bases agree with TRBD2. The germline CDR1 and CDR2 sequences are SGHRS and YFSETQ. The CDR3 covers 15 residues. Losses at the gene ends were 4 bases for V and 8 bases for J; bases not matched to a gene: 12. CDR3 protein: CASSTVSGGRDEQFF. The DNA for the CDR3 is TGCGCCAGCAGCACCGTTAGCGGAGGGAGGGATGAGCAGTTCTTC.

This clone was seen just once. The rearrangement links TRBV6-6 to TRBJ2-7; 10 nucleotides match TRBD2. The V gene end was trimmed by 4 bases and the J gene end by 1 base; junction bases not matched to a gene: 4. CDR1 and CDR2 from the germline V gene are MNHNY and SVGAGI (reference sequence). The CDR3 extends over 15 amino acids. The CDR3 nucleotides read TGTGCCAGCAGTTTAGCGACTAGCGGGTCCTACGAGCAGTACTTC. This codes for CASSLATSGSYEQYF.

V usage is TRBV2 and J usage is TRBJ2-7; 12 nucleotides agree with TRBD1. CDR3 length equals 15 residues. The germline gives CDR1 SNHLY, CDR2 FYNNEI. The J segment lost 7 bases and the V segment lost 3 bases, leaving 7 bases of the junction unmatched. The CDR3 sequence is CASSEGQGAFREQYF. CDR3 in DNA: TGTGCCAGCAGTGAGGGACAGGGGGCCTTTCGTGAGCAGTACTTC.

This sequence joins TRBV5-8 and TRBJ2-7, with D possibly TRBD2 on 5 matching bases. Germline CDR1 reads SGHTS; CDR2 reads YDEGEE. The CDR3 loop spans 15 amino acids. The ends were cut back, 0 bases at V and 4 bases at J, with 14 bases in the middle. CDR3 in amino acids: CASSLGLTEVYEQYF. CDR3 nucleotides: TGTGCCAGCAGCTTGGGACTAACCGAAGTATACGAGCAGTACTTC.

This clone appeared a few times. The chain combines TRBV7-9 with TRBJ2-7, with TRBD1 matching over 8 bases. Germline CDR1 reads SEHNR; CDR2 reads FQNEAQ (reference sequence). CDR3 size: 14 residues. V shed 4 bases, J shed 1 base, and the junction held 3 bases outside the gene matches. The CDR3 is CASSSRDRSYEQYF. The CDR3, as DNA: TGTGCCAGCAGCTCGAGGGACAGGTCCTACGAGCAGTACTTC.

V usage is TRBV7-9 and J usage is TRBJ2-5; 7 bases fit TRBD1. The ends lost 5 bases at V and 1 base at J; junction bases unmatched: 4. Germline values: CDR1 SEHNR, CDR2 FQNEAQ (reference sequence). The CDR3 sequence is 14 residues long. The CDR3 here is CASSPRQGQETQYF. The CDR3 region has the DNA TGTGCCAGCAGCCCACGACAGGGCCAAGAGACCCAGTACTTC.

Only one count was recorded for this clone. The gene calls are TRBV27 and TRBJ1-4, with 7 bases lining up with TRBD1. The CDR3 contains 16 residues. Per germline, CDR1 MNHEY and CDR2 SMNVEV (reference sequence). After removal of 5 bases from V and 0 bases from J, the junction contained 6 bases not matched to a gene. CDR3 in amino acids: CASSLGTVSTNEKLFF. The CDR3 DNA follows: TGTGCCAGCAGTCTCGGGACAGTCTCAACTAATGAAAAACTGTTTTTT. The full variable domain, in which reference TRBV27 and TRBJ1-4 provide the parts outside the CDR3, is EAQVTQNPRYLITVTGKKLTVTCSQNMNHEYMSWYRQDPGLGLRQIYYSMNVEVTDKGDVPEGYKVSRKEKRNFPLILESPSPNQTSLYFCASSLGTVSTNEKLFFGSGTQLSVL.

CDR3 sequence (DNA): TGTGCCAGCAGTTACTCACCGGGACAGGGAACTGAAGCTTTCTTT. Protein: CASSYSPGQGTEAFF. This rearrangement joins TRBV6-6 to TRBJ1-1; 9 positions agree with TRBD1. The CDR3 contains 15 residues. The germline V gene encodes CDR1 MNHNY and CDR2 SVGAGI (reference sequence). The J segment lost 5 bases and the V segment lost 0 bases, leaving 4 bases of the junction unmatched.

Of note for this clone: The conserved closing phenylalanine or tryptophan is absent in this CDR3, likely reflecting a read error. V gene TRBV6-5 combines with J gene TRBJ1-2, with TRBD1 identical over 7 bases. Looked up from germline, CDR1 is MNHEY and CDR2 is SVGAGI. The junction had 8 bases not matched to a gene; V was cut back by 2 bases and J by 8 bases. The CDR3 is 14 amino acids. The chain's CDR3 is CASSYAKGAHGYTL. CDR3 nucleotide sequence: TGTGCCAGCAGTTACGCGAAGGGGGCGCACGGCTACACCCTC.

This chain joins TRBV7-9 and TRBJ2-6; TRBD2 might be the D (6 bases). This CDR3 region has 15 residues. Trimming removed 3 bases from V and 1 base from J, with 7 bases in between. Germline-derived CDR1 and CDR2 are SEHNR and FQNEAQ (reference sequence). The CDR3 region is CASSFGGSGANVLTF. CDR3 sequence (DNA): TGTGCCAGCAGCTTCGGAGGGTCTGGGGCCAACGTCCTGACTTTC.

This clone appeared a few times. V is TRBV18 and J is TRBJ1-2; a weak D match, TRBD1 (5 bases). Per the germline V gene, CDR1 is KGHSH and CDR2 is LQKENI. The CDR3 totals 14 residues. V was shortened by 6 bases and J by 7 bases, with 18 bases between the two germline ends. The CDR3 is CASSLDNEGPGYTF. CDR3 bases: TGTGCCAGCTCCCTCGATAATGAGGGGCCTGGCTACACCTTC.

In the case of this clone: One end of the junction varies from germline; a read error may be responsible. CDR3 region: CASSLGGTNTGELFF. As DNA, the CDR3 is TGTGCTAGCAGCCTCGGGGGCACGAACACCGGGGAGCTGTTTTTT. The V and J genes are TRBV7-7 and TRBJ2-2; D may be TRBD1 or TRBD2 (6 bases each). The CDR3 is 15 residues long. Germline CDR1 is SSHAT and CDR2 is FNYEAQ (reference sequence).